Each of the 22 T cell receptor beta chains below was sequenced from the same sample in a study of CD8 T cells in Susac syndrome. RNA amounts of about 0.45 to 1 ug underwent reverse transcription with random hexamers. Each CDR3 protein is one row after TCRdb ran MiXCR on the immunoSEQ multiplex PCR reads. The sample has over 120,000 distinct CDR3 sequences, 85% to 95% seen once. The sequencing input was CD4+ T cells from PBMCs. The origin of the receptors is a human donor with Susac syndrome.

The rearrangement joins TRBV19 to TRBJ1-1; unclear D gene. In germline, CDR1 is LNHDA, CDR2 SQIVND (reference sequence). V dropped 7 bases and J dropped 6 bases, with 15 bases sitting between them. The CDR3 has 13 residues. The DNA for the CDR3 is TGTGCCAGTATGAAAAGGAAGGGCTCTGAAGCTTTCTTT. It encodes CASMKRKGSEAFF.

The genes are TRBV21-1 and TRBJ2-4. TRBV21-1 is given as a pseudogene. This CDR3 has 14 amino acids. The chain's CDR3 is CASSPWKVGNIQYF. The CDR3 coding sequence is TGTGCCAGCAGCCCATGGAAGGTTGGGAACATTCAGTACTTC.

The chain carries TRBV9 and TRBJ2-1; tentative D call: TRBD2 (6 bases). The CDR3 is 15 amino acids. Trimming shortened V by 0 bases and J by 8 bases, and 15 bases separated the two germline ends. In germline, CDR1 is SGDLS, CDR2 YYNGEE. In nucleotides, the CDR3 is TGTGCCAGCAGCGTAGGTCCGGGAGTGACGGATGAGCAGTTCTTC. Its translation: CASSVGPGVTDEQFF.

The chain combines TRBV20-1 with TRBJ2-1; the D is unclear. The CDR3 is 10 residues long. V dropped 5 bases and J dropped 10 bases, with 9 bases sitting between them. The germline gives CDR1 DFQATT, CDR2 SNEGSKA (reference sequence). The CDR3 loop reads CSAAAEEQFF. Written as DNA, the CDR3 is TGCAGTGCTGCCGCGGAGGAGCAGTTCTTC.

CDR3 coding DNA: TGTGCCAGCAGCCCAGAGACCCGCAACACCATATATTTT. This encodes CASSPETRNTIYF. J is TRBJ1-3 and V is TRBV9; D gene unclear. Germline CDR1 reads SGDLS; CDR2 reads YYNGEE. The CDR3 contains 13 residues. Trimming cost V 4 bases and J 7 bases, with 12 bases left between them.

This chain joins TRBV30 and TRBJ1-5, with 10 positions matching TRBD1. With V trimmed by 3 bases and J by 4 bases, 12 bases remained unmatched. The CDR3 has 17 residues. CDR1 is GTSNPN, CDR2 SVGIG, per germline (reference sequence). The CDR3 protein is CAWSTGTGVPLNQPQHF. DNA of the CDR3: TGTGCCTGGAGCACCGGGACAGGGGTTCCGTTAAATCAGCCCCAGCATTTT.

The V call is TRBV23-1, the J call TRBJ1-1; 7 positions agree with TRBD1. TRBV23-1 is noted as an ORF with a role that remains uncertain. Germline trimming cut 2 bases from V and 4 bases from J; bases unmatched to any gene: 4. This CDR3 is built from 14 residues. The CDR3 DNA reads as TGCGCCAGCAGTCAAGGACAGGTATGCACTGAAGCTTTCTTT. Amino acids: CASSQGQVCTEAFF.

J is TRBJ2-3 and V is TRBV14; 12 nucleotides agree with TRBD2. CDR1 SGHDN and CDR2 FVKESK come from the germline V gene. V shed 5 bases and J 5 bases; nucleotides not matched to a gene: 8. There are 16 residues in the CDR3. The DNA of the CDR3 is TGTGCCAGCAGCTTGACTAGCGGGAGCCGTGGAGATACGCAGTATTTT. Translating it yields CASSLTSGSRGDTQYF.

The table lists this clonotype with a count of one. The V gene is TRBV5-1, the J gene TRBJ2-1; no firm D call. Germline assignment: CDR1 SGHRS and CDR2 YFSETQ. V lost 1 base to trimming and J lost 6 bases, with 8 bases between them. The CDR3 is 13 residues long. CDR3 nucleotide sequence: TGCGCCAGCAGCTTGATTGTCAGCAATGAGCAGTTCTTC. This codes for CASSLIVSNEQFF.

In nucleotides, the CDR3 is TGCAGTGCCCAGACAGAAATCTATGGCTACACCTTC. Its translation: CSAQTEIYGYTF. The chain carries TRBV20-1 and TRBJ1-2; weak D call: TRBD1 (5 bases). The CDR3 covers 12 residues. V lost 6 bases and J 4 bases, leaving 12 bases between the germline ends. The germline gives CDR1 DFQATT, CDR2 SNEGSKA (reference sequence).

The gene calls are TRBV5-6 and TRBJ2-7, with TRBD1 matching over 9 bases. This CDR3 has 13 amino acids. Unmatched junction bases numbered 1, after V lost 4 bases and J lost 2 bases. In germline, CDR1 is SGHDT, CDR2 YYEEEE. As DNA, the CDR3 is TGTGCCAGCAGCGGGACAGGGACCTACGAGCAGTACTTC. It specifies CASSGTGTYEQYF.

V usage is TRBV25-1 and J usage is TRBJ2-1; TRBD1 matches 8 bases. The CDR3 is 14 residues long. V dropped 5 bases and J dropped 2; count of bases not matched to a gene: 2. The V gene's germline CDR1 is MGHDK and CDR2 SYGVNS. CDR3 protein: CASSIQGAYNEQFF. The CDR3 bases are TGTGCCAGCAGTATACAGGGGGCCTACAATGAGCAGTTCTTC.

The chain employs TRBV2 and TRBJ1-1; D unclear. Germline V gives CDR1 SNHLY, CDR2 FYNNEI. V was trimmed by 7 bases and J by 1 base, leaving 10 bases between them. CDR3 length: 13 residues. The CDR3 DNA follows: TGTGCCAGCACCGTACTTAAGAACACTGAAGCTTTCTTT. It translates to CASTVLKNTEAFF.

V usage is TRBV10-3 and J usage is TRBJ2-3; D may correspond to TRBD1 or TRBD2 (6 bases each). In germline, CDR1 is ENHRY, CDR2 SYGVKD. V was clipped by 10 bases and J by 6 bases, with 17 bases between them. This CDR3 contains 13 residues. CDR3 sequence: CASTGLQGDTQYF. CDR3 sequence (DNA): TGTGCCAGTACGGGACTCCAGGGGGATACGCAGTATTTT.

This clonotype was seen once. The chain combines TRBV7-8 with TRBJ1-4, with TRBD1 identical over 9 bases. V was clipped by 4 bases and J by 8 bases; unmatched bases: 5. CDR1 is SGHVS and CDR2 is FQNEAQ in the germline V gene. The CDR3 consists of 14 residues. CDR3: CASSYTGGEEKLFF. The CDR3 bases are TGTGCCAGCAGCTATACAGGGGGCGAGGAAAAACTGTTTTTT.

J is TRBJ1-1 and V is TRBV30; no clear D. Looked up from germline, CDR1 is GTSNPN and CDR2 is SVGIG (reference sequence). The V end lost 4 bases, the J end lost 2 bases, and 5 bases lay between the germline ends. There are 11 residues in the CDR3. This chain's CDR3 is CAWNRNTEAFF. The CDR3 region has the DNA TGTGCCTGGAACAGAAACACTGAAGCTTTCTTT.

This CDR3 is CASSQDGRSPLHF. The CDR3 DNA reads TGTGCCAGCAGCCAGGACGGACGTTCACCCCTCCACTTT. The chain is built from TRBV3-1 and TRBJ1-6; no clear D gene. The CDR3 covers 13 residues. CDR1 is LGHDT, CDR2 YNNKEL, per germline (reference sequence). V lost 3 bases and J lost 9, with 9 bases in between.

The chain is built from TRBV5-1 and TRBJ2-5, with D possibly matching TRBD2 (6 bases). The V gene lost 0 bases and the J gene lost 1 base, with 13 bases spanning the gap. The CDR3 consists of 16 residues. The germline V gene has CDR1 SGHRS and CDR2 YFSETQ. CDR3: CASSLGPLAAQETQYF. The CDR3, as DNA: TGCGCCAGCAGCTTGGGGCCACTAGCTGCCCAAGAGACCCAGTACTTC.

The gene calls are TRBV4-2 and TRBJ2-2; 8 bases fit TRBD1. The V gene's germline CDR1 is LGHNA and CDR2 YNFKEQ. This CDR3 contains 16 residues. The J segment lost 5 bases and the V segment lost 0 bases, leaving 5 bases of the junction unmatched. CDR3 DNA sequence: TGTGCCAGCAGCCAAGAACAGGGGGTTGGGACCGGGGAGCTGTTTTTT. Protein product: CASSQEQGVGTGELFF.

The CDR3 region has the DNA TGTGCCAGCTCAGGCACTACGACCGATGGCTACACCTTC. It translates to CASSGTTTDGYTF. V is TRBV18 and J is TRBJ1-2, with D unresolved. With 5 bases removed from V and 6 bases from J, the gap between germline ends came to 13 bases. The CDR3 extends over 13 amino acids. Germline V gives CDR1 KGHSH, CDR2 LQKENI.

The J gene is TRBJ1-4, the V gene TRBV4-1, with D hard to call. This CDR3 spans 14 amino acids. Germline V gene data show CDR1 as MGHRA and CDR2 as YSYEKL. The V gene lost 5 bases and the J gene lost 8 bases, with 15 bases spanning the gap. CDR3 protein: CASSKLWASEKLFF. The CDR3 DNA follows: TGCGCCAGCAGCAAGTTATGGGCGTCCGAAAAACTGTTTTTT.

This sequence joins TRBV15 and TRBJ2-1; 11 bases fit TRBD2. This CDR3 contains 16 residues. Trimming took 4 bases from V and 2 from J; bases not matched to a gene: 4. Germline V lookup: CDR1 LNHNV, CDR2 YYDKDF (reference sequence). The CDR3 reads CATSTHSGGAYNEQFF. CDR3 sequence (DNA): TGTGCCACCAGCACCCATAGCGGGGGGGCCTACAATGAGCAGTTCTTC.